This passage covers 22 T cell receptor beta chains from one sample sequenced in a study of T cells in localized non-small cell lung cancer. Produced via immunoSEQ multiplex PCR; TCRdb's table is partial and in-frame only. The table includes roughly 16,000 clones, more than 65% detected once. This specimen consisted of peripheral blood, obtained before any cancer treatment. Receptor source: a male donor at least 60 years old with stage I lung adenocarcinoma.

The V and J genes are TRBV5-6 and TRBJ1-1; no reliable D call. The ends were cut back, 0 bases at V and 6 bases at J, with 6 bases in the middle. Germline CDR1 and CDR2: SGHDT and YYEEEE. This CDR3 region has 12 residues. For the CDR3, the DNA is TGTGCCAGCAGCTTGGGAAGGGCTGAAGCTTTCTTT. Residues: CASSLGRAEAFF.

This chain uses TRBV2 with TRBJ2-5; D perhaps matches TRBD1 (8 bases). The CDR3 contains 13 residues. The germline V and J ends were trimmed by 2 bases and 10 bases, with 14 bases remaining between them. The germline CDR1 and CDR2 sequences are SNHLY and FYNNEI. The CDR3 here is CASSESTGGDQYF. CDR3 DNA: TGTGCCAGCAGTGAAAGCACAGGGGGGGACCAGTACTTC.

The CDR3, as DNA: TGTGCCCATAAGAAGGGGACAGGCAACTACAATGAGCAGTTCTTC. This gives the protein CAHKKGTGNYNEQFF. The V and J genes are TRBV30 and TRBJ2-1; 8 nucleotides align to TRBD1. Germline V gene lookup returns CDR1 GTSNPN and CDR2 SVGIG (reference sequence). CDR3 length: 15 residues. Losses at the gene ends were 8 bases for V and 3 bases for J; bases not matched to a gene: 12.

The CDR3 here is CASSPQGSSTEAFF. Here the CDR3 DNA reads TGTGCCAGCAGCCCCCAGGGGTCTAGCACTGAAGCTTTCTTT. The chain carries TRBV6-4 and TRBJ1-1; possibly TRBD1 for D (6 bases). This CDR3 contains 14 residues. In germline, CDR1 is MRHNA, CDR2 SNTAGT. With 6 bases removed from V and 4 bases from J, the gap between germline ends came to 15 bases.

The J gene is TRBJ1-2, the V gene TRBV11-2; D perhaps matches TRBD1 (6 bases). V lost 3 bases and J 8 bases, leaving 16 bases between the germline ends. The CDR3 has 14 residues. Germline lookup yields CDR1 SGHAT and CDR2 FQNNGV. CDR3 protein: CASSFFPGAGGYTF. CDR3 coding DNA: TGTGCCAGCAGCTTTTTTCCAGGGGCTGGAGGCTACACCTTC.

CDR3 sequence reads: CASSDPNTEAFF. The CDR3 nucleotides are TGTGCCAGCAGTGACCCGAACACTGAAGCTTTCTTT. The gene calls are TRBV6-1 and TRBJ1-1; no reliable D call. Looked up from germline, CDR1 is MNHNS and CDR2 is SASEGT. Trimming left V 3 bases short and J 1 base short, with 3 bases between. This CDR3 is 12 amino acids long.

V gene TRBV9 combines with J gene TRBJ1-4, with a tentative D call TRBD1 (5 bases). V was pared by 0 bases and J by 0 bases, with 9 bases between. This CDR3 is built from 16 residues. The V gene's germline CDR1 is SGDLS and CDR2 YYNGEE. The CDR3 nucleotides are TGTGCCAGCAGCGTAGCGGGGGGTTCAACTAATGAAAAACTGTTTTTT. Protein sequence: CASSVAGGSTNEKLFF.

The chain combines TRBV29-1 with TRBJ2-5, with 8 bases matching TRBD1. In germline, CDR1 is SQVTM, CDR2 ANQGSEA. The CDR3 is made up of 14 amino acids. Trimming took 4 bases from V and 5 from J; bases not matched to a gene: 9. CDR3 region: CSVVWQGARETQYF. CDR3 nucleotides: TGCAGCGTTGTTTGGCAGGGGGCGCGGGAGACCCAGTACTTC.

V and J are TRBV2 and TRBJ2-2; the match to TRBD1 covers 10 bases. V shed 5 bases, J shed 6 bases, and the junction held 6 bases outside the gene matches. The CDR3 contains 15 residues. Germline V gene sequence: CDR1 SNHLY, CDR2 FYNNEI. As DNA, the CDR3 is TGTGCCAGCAGTAGACAGGGGGCGAAGGCCGGGGAGCTGTTTTTT. It codes for CASSRQGAKAGELFF.

The chain has TRBV5-1 and TRBJ2-5, with D maybe TRBD2 (5 bases). V lost 4 bases and J lost 5, with 15 bases in between. Germline V CDR1 and CDR2: SGHRS, YFSETQ. The CDR3 is 14 amino acids. DNA for the CDR3: TGCGCCAGCAGCCCCGGAGGCTCTGTTGAGACCCAGTACTTC. Translated: CASSPGGSVETQYF.

The gene calls are TRBV30 and TRBJ1-2, with TRBD1 identical over 8 bases. With V trimmed by 0 bases and J by 6 bases, 3 bases remained unmatched. Germline V gene sequence: CDR1 GTSNPN, CDR2 SVGIG (reference sequence). This CDR3 spans 13 amino acids. The CDR3 nucleotides read TGTGCCTGGAGTGTTCAGGGGGCGCATGGCTACACCTTC. It specifies CAWSVQGAHGYTF.

Only a few counts were recorded for this clone. The genes are TRBV30 and TRBJ1-1, with a possible D match to TRBD1 (5 bases). The germline gives CDR1 GTSNPN, CDR2 SVGIG (reference sequence). Trimming removed 0 bases at V and 10 bases at J, with 12 bases between. The CDR3 runs to 12 residues. The CDR3 sequence: CAWSVLNQGAFF. In nucleotides, the CDR3 is TGTGCCTGGAGTGTACTAAACCAGGGAGCTTTCTTT.

This clone was detected once. The chain uses TRBV5-1 and TRBJ2-1; D uncertain. V lost 0 bases and J lost 0, with 7 bases in between. The CDR3 loop spans 15 amino acids. Germline loops: CDR1 SGHRS, CDR2 YFSETQ. The CDR3 DNA sequence: TGCGCCAGCAGCTTGGGCCTAGTCTCCTACAATGAGCAGTTCTTC. Protein product: CASSLGLVSYNEQFF.

This chain links TRBV7-3 with TRBJ2-1, with TRBD2 matching over 10 bases. Trimming cost V 2 bases and J 5 bases; bases outside gene matches: 9. The germline CDR1 and CDR2 sequences are SGHTA and FQGTGA. CDR3 length: 17 amino acids. This CDR3 reads CASSLRPGTSADNEQFF. As DNA, the CDR3 is TGTGCCAGCAGCTTACGGCCGGGGACTAGCGCAGACAATGAGCAGTTCTTC.

This chain joins TRBV11-2 and TRBJ2-7; TRBD2 agrees at 7 bases. The CDR3 consists of 17 residues. Germline lookup yields CDR1 SGHAT and CDR2 FQNNGV. Trimming cost V 4 bases and J 0 bases; bases outside gene matches: 12. The CDR3 nucleotides are TGTGCCAGCAGCTCCCAGAGCCCCGGGACTAACTCCTACGAGCAGTACTTC. Translation gives CASSSQSPGTNSYEQYF.

This clone appeared a few times. The chain links TRBV27 to TRBJ1-5; D is possibly TRBD1 (5 bases). Germline V gene data show CDR1 as MNHEY and CDR2 as SMNVEV (reference sequence). The CDR3 totals 14 residues. The CDR3 loop is CATRDQGRNQPQHF. Written as DNA, the CDR3 is TGTGCAACCCGGGACCAGGGACGCAATCAGCCCCAGCATTTT.

CDR3 sequence reads: CASSPGSPYEQYF. The CDR3 nucleotides read TGTGCCAGCAGCCCTGGATCACCCTACGAGCAGTACTTC. The genes are TRBV5-6 and TRBJ2-7, with D unclear. The CDR3 has 13 amino acids. The germline V gene has CDR1 SGHDT and CDR2 YYEEEE. The V end lost 4 bases, the J end lost 2 bases, and 10 bases lay between the germline ends.

The chain is built from TRBV19 and TRBJ2-3; D is unclear. V lost 4 bases, J lost 0 bases, and 8 bases lay in between. The CDR3 length is 14 residues. Germline V lookup: CDR1 LNHDA, CDR2 SQIVND (reference sequence). The DNA for the CDR3 is TGTGCCAGTAGTACACAACCAAGCACAGATACGCAGTATTTT. Translating gives CASSTQPSTDTQYF.

The chain couples TRBV5-1 to TRBJ2-7, with 11 bases lining up with TRBD1. The CDR3 sequence is 14 residues long. Germline lookup yields CDR1 SGHRS and CDR2 YFSETQ. The junction had 8 bases not matched to a gene; V was cut back by 7 bases and J by 5 bases. The CDR3 DNA sequence: TGCGCCAGCGGCCCCGGGACAGGGGGGGACGAGCAGTACTTC. Protein: CASGPGTGGDEQYF. The variable domain in full, with the rest retrieved from reference TRBV5-1 and TRBJ2-7, is KAGVTQTPRYLIKTRGQQVTLSCSPISGHRSVSWYQQTPGQGLQFLFEYFSETQRNKGNFPGRFSGRQFSNSRSEMNVSTLELGDSALYLCASGPGTGGDEQYFGPGTRLTVT.

The chain has TRBV5-5 and TRBJ2-7; D tentatively reads TRBD1 or TRBD2 (5 bases each). Germline V lookup: CDR1 SGHKS, CDR2 YYEKEE (reference sequence). The CDR3 is 14 residues long. Trimming took off 2 bases at V and 4 bases at J, with 13 bases between the two ends. The CDR3 loop is CASSFSGTTYEQYF. CDR3 DNA: TGTGCCAGCAGCTTTTCCGGGACGACTTACGAGCAGTACTTC.

V is TRBV11-3 and J is TRBJ1-6, with 10 bases that match TRBD1. The J segment lost 5 bases and the V segment lost 5 bases, leaving 3 bases of the junction unmatched. CDR3 size: 15 residues. Germline CDR1 reads SGHNT; CDR2 reads YENEEA. The CDR3 nucleotides read TGTGCCAGCAGCCGGGACAGGGGAAATAATTCACCCCTCCACTTT. Translated: CASSRDRGNNSPLHF. The entire variable domain, with the rest obtained from reference TRBV11-3 and TRBJ1-6, is as follows: EAGVVQSPRYKIIEKKQPVAFWCNPISGHNTLYWYLQNLGQGPELLIRYENEEAVDDSQLPKDRFSAERLKGVDSTLKIQPAELGDSAVYLCASSRDRGNNSPLHFGNGTRLTVT.

Worth noting for this clone: At one of its ends the junction is not consistent with the germline gene, which may arise from a read error. The genes are TRBV7-7 and TRBJ1-3, with 9 bases identical to TRBD1. The CDR3 loop spans 14 amino acids. Germline values: CDR1 SSHAT, CDR2 FNYEAQ (reference sequence). The CDR3 sequence: CASSPGTGGNTIYF. CDR3 nucleotide sequence: TGTGCTAGCAGCCCTGGGACAGGGGGAAACACCATATATTTT.